This T cell receptor (beta chain) was recorded in a study of early T cells in non-severe SARS-CoV-2 infection. Looking at the study overall: Sequencing targeted bulk RNA from unsorted whole blood, leaving chains unpaired.

After removal of 2 bases from V and 5 bases from J, the junction contained 8 bases not matched to a gene. The CDR3 extends over 15 amino acids. Germline loops: CDR1 MNHEY, CDR2 SMNVEV (reference sequence). About this clonotype itself: Its antigen is currently unknown.

Findings and limits, study-wide: Sequences matched to VDJdb favored anti-spike CD8 responses, while private and CD4 specificities were missed.

Researchers tagged individual cDNA molecules with unique molecular identifiers. TCRdb reprocessed the 5' RACE reads via MiXCR and lists one record per CDR3 protein. The sample consists of over 85,000 distinct CDR3 sequences, about 15% of them appearing once. The gene calls are TRBV27 and TRBJ1-1, with 7 bases fitting TRBD1. Sequences were obtained from whole blood. The receptor comes from an adult who was a healthcare worker with PCR-confirmed SARS-CoV-2 infection or an uninfected control (not recorded which). CDR3 nucleotides: TGTGCCAGCAGTTTAACAGGGGCCTATGAAACTGAAGCTTTCTTT. This sequence encodes CASSLTGAYETEAFF.